Below, 24 T cell receptor beta chains from the same sample are listed, as sequenced in a study of beta chain features in type 1 diabetes. Every isolated RNA sample was fully reverse transcribed, so sequencing captured expressed TCRB transcripts. Method: immunoSEQ multiplex PCR; TCRdb's copy keeps in-frame clones and lacks some. The sample consists of roughly 300,000 clones, approximately 8.2% of them appearing once. The sequenced material came from central memory CD4+ T cells from blood. The receptors originated from a woman aged 18-35 years in good health.

This clone was detected a few times. The chain couples TRBV6-5 to TRBJ2-5; D might be TRBD2 (6 bases). The J call may be wrong; the DNA end is better matched by TRBJ2-7. The germline CDR1 and CDR2 sequences are MNHEY and SVGAGI. The CDR3 runs to 14 residues. Here the CDR3 reads CASSNAGSSYEQYF. In DNA form, the CDR3 reads TGTGCCAGCAGCAACGCGGGAAGCTCCTACGAGCAGTACTTC.

The chain links TRBV7-2 to TRBJ1-2; D might be TRBD1 (6 bases). Germline values: CDR1 SGHTA, CDR2 FQGNSA. Trimming pared 4 bases from V and 1 base from J, leaving 16 bases between. This CDR3 has 16 amino acids. CDR3 in amino acids: CASSSKAYRDNYGYTF. DNA for the CDR3: TGTGCCAGCAGCTCGAAGGCCTACAGGGATAACTATGGCTACACCTTC.

The rearrangement links TRBV4-3 to TRBJ1-5, with D hard to call. From germline, CDR1 is LGHNA and CDR2 YSLEER. The CDR3 sequence is 15 residues long. The ends were cut back, 0 bases at V and 5 bases at J, with 11 bases in the middle. In DNA, the CDR3 is TGCGCCAGCAGCCAAGATCGATCAGCATATCAGCCCCAGCATTTT. The encoded protein is CASSQDRSAYQPQHF.

The V call is TRBV29-1, the J call TRBJ2-3; D is unclear. The length of the CDR3 is 15 residues. With 4 bases removed from V and 0 bases from J, the gap between germline ends came to 14 bases. From germline, CDR1 is SQVTM and CDR2 ANQGSEA. The CDR3 sequence: CSVVRRLLSTDTQYF. As DNA, the CDR3 is TGCAGCGTTGTACGCAGGCTCTTGAGCACAGATACGCAGTATTTT.

This clone was observed a handful of times. CDR3 coding DNA: TGTGCCAGCAAAAGGGTACTAGCGGGTACAGATACGCAGTATTTT. Translating gives CASKRVLAGTDTQYF. The rearrangement links TRBV27 to TRBJ2-3; 9 nucleotides match TRBD2. V dropped 7 bases and J dropped 3; count of bases not matched to a gene: 8. This CDR3 has 15 residues. Per the germline V gene, CDR1 is MNHEY and CDR2 is SMNVEV (reference sequence).

This clone showed up many times. This chain uses TRBV13 with TRBJ1-1, with D maybe TRBD1 (6 bases). Trimming took off 0 bases at V and 4 bases at J, with 9 bases between the two ends. The CDR3 sequence is 14 residues long. From germline, CDR1 is PRHDT and CDR2 FYEKMQ (reference sequence). CDR3 sequence (DNA): TGTGCCAGCAGCTTAGGCCGAGGGGGCACTGAAGCTTTCTTT. This codes for CASSLGRGGTEAFF.

The rearrangement uses TRBV27 and TRBJ1-1, with 8 bases that match TRBD1. J lost 4 bases, V lost 2 bases, and 6 bases had no gene match. CDR3 size: 15 residues. Germline values: CDR1 MNHEY, CDR2 SMNVEV (reference sequence). The CDR3 loop is CASSLGQGWGTEAFF. CDR3 in DNA: TGTGCCAGCAGTTTAGGACAGGGTTGGGGCACTGAAGCTTTCTTT.

This clone was detected a few times. The sample contains more than one DNA sequence encoding this CDR3. The chain employs TRBV6-6 and TRBJ2-6; D is unresolved. The germline V gene has CDR1 MNHNY and CDR2 SVGAGI (reference sequence). V lost 2 bases to trimming and J lost 1 base, with 6 bases between them. CDR3 length: 15 residues. The CDR3, as DNA: TGTGCCAGCAGTTACGGCGGTTCTGGGGCCAACGTCCTGACTTTC. As protein: CASSYGGSGANVLTF.

The chain is built from TRBV25-1 and TRBJ2-6; the D is unclear. Germline V gene data show CDR1 as MGHDK and CDR2 as SYGVNS. CDR3 length: 13 amino acids. Trimming took 6 bases from V and 1 from J, leaving 4 bases between them. CDR3 sequence: CASRDSGANVLTF. DNA of the CDR3: TGTGCCAGCAGAGATTCTGGGGCCAACGTCCTGACTTTC.

This clone was detected ten times or more. The V and J genes are TRBV15 and TRBJ2-3; D is perhaps TRBD2 (5 bases). Looked up from germline, CDR1 is LNHNV and CDR2 is YYDKDF (reference sequence). This CDR3 is 14 amino acids long. V lost 1 base, J lost 2 bases, and 7 bases lay in between. The CDR3 coding sequence is TGTGCCACCAGCAGAGGACTAACCACAGATACGCAGTATTTT. Encoded protein: CATSRGLTTDTQYF.

This chain links TRBV29-1 with TRBJ2-5, with TRBD2 matching over 8 bases. Germline V CDR1 and CDR2: SQVTM, ANQGSEA. The CDR3 spans 14 residues. With V trimmed by 3 bases and J by 6 bases, 9 bases remained unmatched. CDR3 in amino acids: CSVETSGRAKTQYF. CDR3 nucleotides: TGCAGCGTTGAGACCAGCGGGAGAGCGAAGACCCAGTACTTC.

This clone was detected only a few times. V gene TRBV9 combines with J gene TRBJ2-7; perhaps TRBD2 as D (5 bases). V lost 0 bases, J lost 8 bases, and 12 bases lay in between. There are 13 residues in the CDR3. Germline assignment: CDR1 SGDLS and CDR2 YYNGEE. CDR3 residues: CASSVGGGGQQYF. In DNA form, the CDR3 reads TGTGCCAGCAGCGTAGGTGGAGGCGGGCAGCAGTACTTC.

J is TRBJ1-1 and V is TRBV7-9, with D tentatively TRBD1 (6 bases). The length of the CDR3 is 14 residues. Germline V gene sequence: CDR1 SEHNR, CDR2 FQNEAQ (reference sequence). The V end lost 1 base, the J end lost 6 bases, and 12 bases lay between the germline ends. CDR3 in amino acids: CASSLDEGVAEAFF. The CDR3 region has the DNA TGTGCCAGCAGCTTAGACGAGGGGGTAGCTGAAGCTTTCTTT.

Ten or more counts support this clone. CDR3 sequence: CASSFVREPQHF. The CDR3, as DNA: TGTGCCAGCAGCTTTGTTAGGGAGCCCCAGCATTTT. V usage is TRBV7-2 and J usage is TRBJ1-5; D call uncertain. Deletions cut 3 bases from V and 8 bases from J, with 8 bases between. There are 12 residues in the CDR3. Germline V gene data show CDR1 as SGHTA and CDR2 as FQGNSA. Full variable domain (missing parts from reference TRBV7-2 and TRBJ1-5): GAGVSQSPSNKVTEKGKDVELRCDPISGHTALYWYRQSLGQGLEFLIYFQGNSAPDKSGLPSDRFSAERTGGSVSTLTIQRTQQEDSAVYLCASSFVREPQHFGDGTRLSIL.

The J gene is TRBJ2-5, the V gene TRBV5-4; 8 bases are shared with TRBD2. The CDR3 covers 16 residues. With V trimmed by 1 base and J by 7 bases, 12 bases remained unmatched. Germline-derived CDR1 and CDR2 are SGHNT and YYREEE (reference sequence). This CDR3 is CASSLRISGVNGTQYF. DNA for the CDR3: TGTGCCAGCAGCTTGAGGATTAGCGGGGTCAATGGGACCCAGTACTTC. Using reference TRBV5-4 and TRBJ2-5 for the parts outside the CDR3, the full variable domain is ETGVTQSPTHLIKTRGQQVTLRCSSQSGHNTVSWYQQALGQGPQFIFQYYREEENGRGNFPPRFSGLQFPNYSSELNVNALELDDSALYLCASSLRISGVNGTQYFGPGTRLLVL.

The chain uses TRBV28 and TRBJ2-7; no reliable D call. Germline V gene data show CDR1 as MDHEN and CDR2 as SYDVKM. V gave up 6 bases and J gave up 6 bases, with 9 bases separating them. The CDR3 spans 11 residues. CDR3 sequence: CASRHRTEQYF. The CDR3 DNA follows: TGTGCCAGCAGACATAGAACCGAGCAGTACTTC.

The V call is TRBV29-1, the J call TRBJ2-1; D is perhaps TRBD2 (6 bases). CDR3 length equals 11 residues. CDR1 and CDR2 from the germline V gene are SQVTM and ANQGSEA. V lost 7 bases to trimming and J lost 9 bases, with 13 bases between them. In nucleotides, the CDR3 is TGCAGCGCCACGCGGGGCGGTGAGCAGTTCTTC. Protein: CSATRGGEQFF.

The chain carries TRBV5-1 and TRBJ2-1, with TRBD1 as a possible D gene (6 bases). The CDR3 sequence is 15 residues long. V lost 4 bases and J 1 base, leaving 12 bases between the germline ends. The germline V gene has CDR1 SGHRS and CDR2 YFSETQ. CDR3 nucleotides: TGCGCCAGCAGCGAGTGGACAGCGTCCTACAATGAGCAGTTCTTC. Translating it yields CASSEWTASYNEQFF.

The rearrangement joins TRBV10-2 to TRBJ2-1; the match to TRBD2 covers 8 bases. CDR1 is WSHSY and CDR2 is SAAADI in the germline V gene. V shed 3 bases, J shed 5 bases, and the junction held 3 bases outside the gene matches. The CDR3 totals 14 residues. The CDR3 loop is CASSEAGADNEQFF. The CDR3 DNA reads TGCGCCAGCAGTGAAGCGGGAGCGGACAATGAGCAGTTCTTC.

This sequence joins TRBV7-2 and TRBJ2-3, with TRBD1 as a possible D gene (5 bases). This CDR3 spans 14 amino acids. Germline V lookup: CDR1 SGHTA, CDR2 FQGNSA. V was shortened by 6 bases and J by 2 bases, with 12 bases between the two germline ends. In nucleotides, the CDR3 is TGTGCCAGCAGTATTCAGGGTTTCACAGATACGCAGTATTTT. It specifies CASSIQGFTDTQYF. Full variable domain (missing parts from reference TRBV7-2 and TRBJ2-3): GAGVSQSPSNKVTEKGKDVELRCDPISGHTALYWYRQSLGQGLEFLIYFQGNSAPDKSGLPSDRFSAERTGGSVSTLTIQRTQQEDSAVYLCASSIQGFTDTQYFGPGTRLTVL.

V and J are TRBV15 and TRBJ2-1; TRBD2 agrees at 15 bases. V shed 4 bases, J shed 9 bases, and the junction held 16 bases outside the gene matches. Germline V gene lookup returns CDR1 LNHNV and CDR2 YYDKDF (reference sequence). The length of the CDR3 is 19 residues. The CDR3 reads CATSTGTSGRSRGQAEQFF. As DNA, the CDR3 is TGTGCCACCAGCACCGGGACTAGCGGGAGGTCTCGAGGTCAGGCTGAGCAGTTCTTC. The full variable domain, its missing parts supplied by reference TRBV15 and TRBJ2-1, is DAMVIQNPRYQVTQFGKPVTLSCSQTLNHNVMYWYQQKSSQAPKLLFHYYDKDFNNEADTPDNFQSRRPNTSFCFLDIRSPGLGDTAMYLCATSTGTSGRSRGQAEQFFGPGTRLTVL.

This clone has only a few counts. V gene TRBV7-9 combines with J gene TRBJ1-1; D is perhaps TRBD1 (5 bases). V shed 1 base and J shed 1 base, with 10 bases lying between them. The CDR3 is made up of 15 amino acids. Germline V lookup: CDR1 SEHNR, CDR2 FQNEAQ (reference sequence). The CDR3 nucleotides are TGTGCCAGCAGCTTAGGGTCAGGGCGGAACACTGAAGCTTTCTTT. Protein: CASSLGSGRNTEAFF.

The chain employs TRBV28 and TRBJ2-5; 9 nucleotides line up with TRBD2. CDR1 and CDR2 from the germline V gene are MDHEN and SYDVKM. V lost 1 base and J lost 2; bases outside the gene matches: 2. The CDR3 covers 15 residues. The CDR3 DNA reads as TGTGCCAGCAGTTTATTGACTAGCGGACAAGAGACCCAGTACTTC. Its translation is CASSLLTSGQETQYF.

The chain joins TRBV11-2 to TRBJ2-1; D is uncertain. Germline CDR1 reads SGHAT; CDR2 reads FQNNGV. This CDR3 comprises 11 residues. Trimming pared 5 bases from V and 5 bases from J, leaving 4 bases between. CDR3 region: CASSVHNEQFF. CDR3 sequence (DNA): TGTGCCAGCAGCGTTCACAATGAGCAGTTCTTC.